The text below deals with one T cell receptor beta chain. As handled by the study authors: Amplifying reference gene primers gave estimates of nucleated cell counts. Clones were sequenced by immunoSEQ multiplex PCR, and TCRdb holds only the in-frame ones, with some missing. V, J and clone size derive from that table, while D and trimming were established from the DNA sequence. The table shows under 140,000 clones, with roughly 80% occurring only once. This CDR3 has 16 residues. From germline, CDR1 is WSHSY and CDR2 SAAADI. The trim removed 0 bases at V and 8 bases at J, leaving 5 bases unmatched. This sample stems from a study of blood T cell repertoires in COVID-19. Study overall: The cDNA or gDNA used as material had been derived from T cells, B-cell-depleted T cells, or PBMCs.

The chain employs TRBV10-2 and TRBJ1-6, with 9 bases that match TRBD1. Material for sequencing was peripheral blood. This TCR came from a woman aged 60 to 75 with acute or convalescent COVID-19. CDR3 DNA sequence: TGCGCCAGCAGTGAGTCGCTGGGACAGGGATATTCACCCCTCCACTTT. It specifies CASSESLGQGYSPLHF.